The 20 T cell receptor beta chains reported below all come from one sample, sequenced in a study of blood T cell repertoires in COVID-19. The assay was immunoSEQ multiplex PCR, and TCRdb's table has in-frame clones only and misses some. The sample has 200,000 to 250,000 clones, approximately 80% seen once. The specimen was PBMCs or T cells enriched from blood (not recorded which). These receptor sequences come from an older woman who had recovered from COVID-19.

J is TRBJ2-1 and V is TRBV7-3; the match to TRBD2 covers 8 bases. V trimming: 5 bases; J trimming: 9 bases; junction bases outside the gene matches: 15. There are 16 residues in the CDR3. Germline lookup yields CDR1 SGHTA and CDR2 FQGTGA. The CDR3 region is CASSREGGGTTVEQFF. In nucleotides, the CDR3 is TGTGCCAGCAGCCGGGAGGGTGGGGGGACTACCGTTGAGCAGTTCTTC.

V usage is TRBV18 and J usage is TRBJ1-5, with D possibly matching TRBD1 (6 bases). CDR1 and CDR2 from the germline V gene are KGHSH and LQKENI. Trimming cost V 5 bases and J 3 bases, with 14 bases left between them. CDR3 length: 15 amino acids. This CDR3 is CASSKTGQTNQPQHF. The CDR3 bases are TGTGCCAGCTCAAAAACAGGGCAGACCAATCAGCCCCAGCATTTT.

This chain connects TRBV5-1 to TRBJ1-2; D unclear. CDR3 length: 13 amino acids. In germline, CDR1 is SGHRS, CDR2 YFSETQ. V was cut by 0 bases and J by 8 bases, with 11 bases left in between. The CDR3 DNA reads as TGCGCCAGCAGCTTGGACCTAAATGCGGGCTACACCTTC. Protein product: CASSLDLNAGYTF.

The V and J genes are TRBV29-1 and TRBJ1-1, with unresolved D. V lost 7 bases and J 0 bases, leaving 21 bases between the germline ends. CDR3 length: 16 amino acids. Per the germline V gene, CDR1 is SQVTM and CDR2 is ANQGSEA. The CDR3 DNA reads TGCAGCGCTGGAGGGATTCGGGGAAACATGAACACTGAAGCTTTCTTT. Its protein product is CSAGGIRGNMNTEAFF.

V usage is TRBV13 and J usage is TRBJ2-3; possible D gene TRBD2, 7 bases. The germline CDR1 and CDR2 sequences are PRHDT and FYEKMQ (reference sequence). Trimming took 5 bases from V and 0 from J, leaving 15 bases between them. The CDR3 spans 16 residues. The CDR3 here is CASSLGGGGSTDTQYF. The DNA for the CDR3 is TGTGCCAGCAGCCTCGGGGGCGGGGGAAGCACAGATACGCAGTATTTT.

The rearrangement joins TRBV10-2 to TRBJ1-2; D uncertain. The CDR3 length is 17 residues. The germline CDR1 and CDR2 sequences are WSHSY and SAAADI. V gave up 3 bases and J gave up 1 base, with 18 bases separating them. The CDR3: CASSDRVSTTINYGYTF. The CDR3 DNA reads TGCGCCAGCAGTGACCGGGTCAGTACAACCATTAACTATGGCTACACCTTC.

CDR3 coding DNA: TGTGCCAGCAGCGTGGTCTCGGGAGCGGGACGGGCAGATACGCAGTATTTT. This sequence encodes CASSVVSGAGRADTQYF. This rearrangement joins TRBV9 to TRBJ2-3, with 7 bases aligning to TRBD2. Germline V gene lookup returns CDR1 SGDLS and CDR2 YYNGEE. This CDR3 contains 17 residues. V lost 2 bases to trimming and J lost 4 bases; unmatched junction nucleotides: 13.

This clone was counted only a few times. The rearrangement joins TRBV19 to TRBJ2-1; 7 bases align to TRBD2. The CDR3 spans 16 residues. With 1 base clipped from V and 8 bases from J, the junction kept 11 bases outside the gene matches. Per the germline V gene, CDR1 is LNHDA and CDR2 is SQIVND (reference sequence). CDR3 region: CASSIGTREALDEQFF. Written as DNA, the CDR3 is TGTGCCAGTAGTATAGGAACTCGGGAGGCCCTCGATGAGCAGTTCTTC.

This rearrangement joins TRBV27 to TRBJ1-1; 7 bases match TRBD1. The CDR3 is 14 residues long. Trimming took 4 bases from V and 0 from J; bases not matched to a gene: 2. Germline values: CDR1 MNHEY, CDR2 SMNVEV (reference sequence). The CDR3 here is CASSWGTVNTEAFF. The DNA of the CDR3 is TGTGCCAGCAGTTGGGGGACAGTGAACACTGAAGCTTTCTTT.

V usage is TRBV6-5 and J usage is TRBJ1-1; D uncertain. The CDR3 is 12 residues long. Trimming removed 7 bases from V and 1 base from J, with 7 bases in between. Germline values: CDR1 MNHEY, CDR2 SVGAGI. CDR3 sequence: CASMRQNTEAFF. In DNA, the CDR3 is TGTGCCAGCATGCGGCAGAACACTGAAGCTTTCTTT.

The V gene is TRBV19, the J gene TRBJ2-2; D might be TRBD1 (7 bases). Germline V gene sequence: CDR1 LNHDA, CDR2 SQIVND (reference sequence). The CDR3 has 15 residues. Trimming took off 7 bases at V and 3 bases at J, with 15 bases between the two ends. The CDR3 loop is CASTSRGTDTGELFF. DNA of the CDR3: TGTGCCAGTACTTCCCGGGGGACAGACACCGGGGAGCTGTTTTTT.

The J gene is TRBJ2-7, the V gene TRBV25-1; D may be TRBD2 (6 bases). Germline CDR1 is MGHDK and CDR2 is SYGVNS. This CDR3 comprises 14 residues. Trimming pared 1 base from V and 4 bases from J, leaving 11 bases between. The CDR3, as DNA: TGTGCCAGCAGTGAATTTACTAGCCCTTACGAGCAGTACTTC. This sequence encodes CASSEFTSPYEQYF.

CDR3: CASSLPSLPEAFF. The CDR3, as DNA: TGTGCCAGCAGCTTACCCTCCCTTCCTGAAGCTTTCTTT. V usage is TRBV11-2 and J usage is TRBJ1-1; D not resolved. The CDR3 totals 13 residues. V lost 2 bases to trimming and J lost 6 bases, with 10 bases between them. Germline loops: CDR1 SGHAT, CDR2 FQNNGV.

This clone is a singleton in its sample. V and J are TRBV6-5 and TRBJ2-2; D might be TRBD2 (7 bases). Germline loops: CDR1 MNHEY, CDR2 SVGAGI. V lost 5 bases and J lost 3, with 10 bases in between. This CDR3 has 14 amino acids. CDR3 protein: CASSTGRDTGELFF. The CDR3 DNA is TGTGCCAGCAGTACAGGGAGGGACACCGGGGAGCTGTTTTTT.

V is TRBV5-1 and J is TRBJ2-3; no firm D call. V was clipped by 4 bases and J by 8 bases, with 8 bases between them. Germline V gene data show CDR1 as SGHRS and CDR2 as YFSETQ. This CDR3 spans 11 amino acids. The CDR3: CASSLVSTQYF. DNA for the CDR3: TGCGCCAGCAGCCTCGTCTCTACGCAGTATTTT.

The chain has TRBV20-1 and TRBJ1-2; D is unclear. The CDR3 consists of 10 residues. Trimming pared 5 bases from V and 4 bases from J, leaving 5 bases between. Germline CDR1 reads DFQATT; CDR2 reads SNEGSKA (reference sequence). This CDR3 is CSAELYGYTF. CDR3 coding DNA: TGCAGTGCTGAACTCTATGGCTACACCTTC.

The chain uses TRBV4-2 and TRBJ1-3; weak D call: TRBD1 (5 bases). This CDR3 is 14 amino acids long. Between the trimmed V and J ends, which lost 5 bases and 9 bases, there was a span of 17 bases. The germline gives CDR1 LGHNA, CDR2 YNFKEQ. The CDR3 DNA is TGTGCCAGCAGCGAACAAAAGGCAGGGCCCACCATATATTTT. Translated, it gives CASSEQKAGPTIYF.

The chain combines TRBV18 with TRBJ1-4; D is possibly TRBD1 (5 bases). Germline values: CDR1 KGHSH, CDR2 LQKENI. The CDR3 totals 15 residues. V lost 3 bases to trimming and J lost 8 bases, with 16 bases between them. Written as DNA, the CDR3 is TGTGCCAGCTCACCCCGAGGAGAGACAGCGGAAAAACTGTTTTTT. This gives the protein CASSPRGETAEKLFF.

The V call is TRBV4-1, the J call TRBJ1-3; TRBD1 aligns across 8 bases. The CDR3 extends over 19 amino acids. Germline V gene lookup returns CDR1 MGHRA and CDR2 YSYEKL. The V gene end was trimmed by 2 bases and the J gene end by 3 bases; junction bases not matched to a gene: 15. The CDR3: CASSQFGQGAFFFGNTIYF. The CDR3 nucleotides are TGCGCCAGCAGCCAATTCGGGCAGGGGGCCTTCTTTTTTGGAAACACCATATATTTT.

The gene calls are TRBV6-5 and TRBJ1-1; D is uncertain. This CDR3 is built from 13 residues. CDR1 MNHEY and CDR2 SVGAGI come from the germline V gene. V was pared by 3 bases and J by 3 bases, with 8 bases between. This chain's CDR3 is CASSYELDTEAFF. In DNA, the CDR3 is TGTGCCAGCAGTTATGAGCTGGACACTGAAGCTTTCTTT.